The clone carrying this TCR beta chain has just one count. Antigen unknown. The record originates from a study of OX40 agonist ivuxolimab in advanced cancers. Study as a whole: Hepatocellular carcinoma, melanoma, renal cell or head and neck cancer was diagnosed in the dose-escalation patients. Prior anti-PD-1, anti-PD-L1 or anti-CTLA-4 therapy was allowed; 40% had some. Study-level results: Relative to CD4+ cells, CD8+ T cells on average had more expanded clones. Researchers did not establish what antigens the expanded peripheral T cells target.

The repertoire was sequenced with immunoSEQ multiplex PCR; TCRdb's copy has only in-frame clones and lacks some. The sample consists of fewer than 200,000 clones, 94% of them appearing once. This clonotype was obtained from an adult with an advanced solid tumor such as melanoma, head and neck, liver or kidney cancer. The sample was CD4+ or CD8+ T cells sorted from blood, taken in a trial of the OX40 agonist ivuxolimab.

The CDR3 protein is CASSLEGPSTDTQYF. CDR3 DNA: TGTGCCAGCAGCTTGGAAGGGCCGAGCACAGATACGCAGTATTTT. The rearrangement uses TRBV5-4 and TRBJ2-3; no clear D. The CDR3 totals 15 residues. The germline V gene has CDR1 SGHNT and CDR2 YYREEE (reference sequence). Trimming left V 0 bases short and J 0 bases short, with 8 bases between.